This T cell receptor beta chain was sequenced in a study of T-cell reconstitution after alpha-beta-depleted transplantation in children. The CDR3 has 14 amino acids. Trimming shortened V by 4 bases and J by 3 bases, and 9 bases separated the two germline ends. Looked up from germline, CDR1 is KGHDR and CDR2 is SFDVKD. Preparation of the TCRbeta library was carried out with unique molecular identifiers. TCRdb reprocessed the PCR reads via MiXCR and lists one record per CDR3 protein. Among 490,000 or so distinct CDR3 sequences listed, under 15% were seen once. This clonotype was sampled from a human donor who donated a stem cell graft to a child with combined immunodeficiency. J is TRBJ2-1 and V is TRBV24-1, with D perhaps given as TRBD1 or TRBD2 (5 bases each). The sample here was PBMCs from the stem cell graft donor, taken from the stem cell graft. CDR3 sequence reads: CATSEGTVYNEQFF. The CDR3 DNA is TGTGCCACCAGTGAAGGGACGGTCTACAATGAGCAGTTCTTC.